The entry below gives a single TCR beta chain sequence along with its context. What it recognizes is unknown. Any history of autoimmune disease or systemic immunosuppression disqualified patients. The CDR3 runs 15 residues. The germline V gene has CDR1 MNHEY and CDR2 SVGAGI. J lost 2 bases, V lost 6 bases, and 4 bases had no gene match. This sample stems from a study of OX40 agonist ivuxolimab in advanced cancers. Looking at the study overall: Dose-escalation patients had hepatocellular carcinoma, melanoma, renal cell or head and neck cancer. Whole-study results and caveats: At doses 0.1 to 3.0 mg/kg, CD4+ and CD8+ clones expanded. Compared with CD4+, CD8+ T cells on average had more expanded clones.

Measured with immunoSEQ multiplex PCR; TCRdb has only the in-frame clones, and not every one. In the table there are tens of thousands of clones, about 91% of which are singletons. The sequencing used CD4+ or CD8+ T cells sorted from blood, collected in a trial of the OX40 agonist ivuxolimab. The sequence was collected from an adult with an advanced solid tumor such as melanoma, head and neck, liver or kidney cancer. The chain links TRBV6-5 to TRBJ2-7, with 13 bases matching TRBD2. CDR3 residues: CASSPGLAGAYEQYF. CDR3 nucleotide sequence: TGTGCCAGCAGCCCCGGACTAGCGGGAGCCTACGAGCAGTACTTC.